This T cell receptor beta chain comes out of a study of beta chain features in type 1 diabetes. Study outcomes and limitations: Patients with Type 1 diabetes showed moderately but significantly shorter TCRB CDR3s in all four CD4+ subsets. For type 1 diabetes patients, VDJ junctions showed fewer insertions and more deletions.

In this sample, this clone turned up a few times. Its antigen remains unknown. Expressed TCRB transcripts got sequenced, as all isolated RNA was reverse transcribed. Only in-frame clones appear in the TCRdb table, and some are missing; sequencing was by immunoSEQ multiplex PCR. The table shows some 700,000 clones, with over 10% occurring only once. Roughly 100 mL of blood, on average, came from one heparinised draw per donor. Purities over 98% were achieved in all sorted populations. The clonotype comes from a man aged 18 to 30 with type 1 diabetes. The source material was naive CD4+ T cells from blood.

The CDR3 DNA sequence: TGTGCCAGCAGCTTAGCGGAGACAGAGTCCAAGCAGTACTTC. As protein: CASSLAETESKQYF. The V call is TRBV7-6, the J call TRBJ2-7; D might be TRBD1 (5 bases). The CDR3 covers 14 residues. Germline CDR1 is SGHVS and CDR2 is FNYEAQ. V lost 0 bases, J lost 8 bases, and 14 bases lay in between.